These T cell receptor beta chains were read from a single sample in a study of Ad26.COV2.S vaccination and SARS-CoV-2 variants. The assay was immunoSEQ multiplex PCR, and TCRdb's table has in-frame clones only and misses some. The sample comprises about 680,000 clones, approximately 88% of which are singletons, and about 1.5% rests with the top ten. Sequences were derived from peripheral blood, sampled in a trial of Ad26.COV2.S vaccine versus placebo. Source of these receptors: a person aged 18-65 years who received the Ad26.COV2.S COVID-19 vaccine or a placebo. Both conserved end residues are part of each CDR3.

cdr3_aa	v_call	j_call
CASSVEPTGNTEAFF	TRBV9	TRBJ1-1
CASSQDPLLGETQYF	TRBV4-1	TRBJ2-5
CAWTWGYNSPLHF	TRBV30	TRBJ1-6
CASSPSGTMNTEAFF	TRBV7-8	TRBJ1-1
CASSPRTGEGNQPQHF	TRBV27	TRBJ1-5
CASSVGQGTEAFF	TRBV9	TRBJ1-1
CASSQDQSSYEQYF	TRBV4-2	TRBJ2-7
CASSEMGRGISEQYF	TRBV2	TRBJ2-7
CASSGGQGGRDSGYTF	TRBV28	TRBJ1-2
CAWSRDRLELFF	TRBV30	TRBJ1-4
CASSKCQKNTEAFF	TRBV21-1	TRBJ1-1
CASSLKGVMQYF	TRBV7-8	TRBJ2-3
CASSPGTGPYEQYF	TRBV3-1/TRBV3-2	TRBJ2-7
CASSLGGGINYTF	TRBV11-2	TRBJ1-2
CASSLVTGAPQETQYF	TRBV7-2	TRBJ2-5
CASSLTGQGSQPQHF	TRBV19	TRBJ1-5
CASSYRAGGQETQYF	TRBV7-2	TRBJ2-5
CASSLETSENYEQYF	TRBV5-4	TRBJ2-7
CASSLGADTQYF	TRBV5-6	TRBJ2-3
CASSLPRDRGSWDTGELFF	TRBV7-2	TRBJ2-2
CAWSGRGGTDTQYF	TRBV30	TRBJ2-3
CASRPSGQPNTEAFF	TRBV10-2	TRBJ1-1
CASRETTQAFF	TRBV5-1	TRBJ1-1
CASSRDGWTEAFF	TRBV14	TRBJ1-1
CASSEAGTSKLYF	TRBV9	TRBJ2-7
CASAQDPYGYTF	TRBV2	TRBJ1-2
CASSDLSGGAGLTQYF	TRBV6-1	TRBJ2-5
CASSLAGGATNEKLFF	TRBV7-9	TRBJ1-4
CASSSGRSSYNEQFF	TRBV2	TRBJ2-1
CASSLVADKSDRRGELFF	TRBV5-1	TRBJ2-2
CASSQDGSRGFANTGELFF	TRBV4-1	TRBJ2-2
CASSTRRGTQDLSNQPQHF	TRBV6-2/TRBV6-3	TRBJ1-5
CACQAGSSSGNTIYF	TRBV30	TRBJ1-3
CASREGGLAGVLPYEQYF	TRBV27	TRBJ2-7
CASSFRGGDTQYF	TRBV11-3	TRBJ2-3
CASSIAGLITEAFF	TRBV19	TRBJ1-1
CASSVAADSWAFF	TRBV9	TRBJ1-1
CASSLDRSGSGNTIYF	TRBV7-2	TRBJ1-3
CASSLKSGGDNEKLFF	TRBV5-4	TRBJ1-4
CAWSVGGRADTQYF	TRBV30	TRBJ2-3
CATSDFGAAGGPSSNEQFF	TRBV24-1	TRBJ2-1
CASSDGGSPHNEQFF	TRBV10-1	TRBJ2-1
CASSTGTGISEQYF	TRBV27	TRBJ2-7
CASRSSYNSPLHF	TRBV19	TRBJ1-6
CASAGDGYGYTF	TRBV9	TRBJ1-2
CASSESGTAFDIQYF	TRBV6-1	TRBJ2-4
CASSPIEAGRNTEAFF	TRBV18	TRBJ1-1
CASRGGDVETQYF	TRBV12-3/TRBV12-4	TRBJ2-5
CASSEQKVGNQPQHF	TRBV7-2	TRBJ1-5
CASSRSYEQYF	TRBV28	TRBJ2-7
CASSQGGGGDTQYF	TRBV3-1/TRBV3-2	TRBJ2-3
CASSTGTGSRSPLHF	TRBV19	TRBJ1-6
CASSLFPENTEAFF	TRBV7-3	TRBJ1-1
CASSSAVGVTEAFF	TRBV7-2	TRBJ1-1